Each of the 14 T cell receptor beta chains below was sequenced from the same sample in a study of molecular identifiers for immune sequencing clone quantification (dated by TCRdb to the late 2010s). The library came from PCR. The run used a NextSeq 500. The raw public data were reprocessed by TCRdb itself: fastp quality trimming at Q25, MiXCR clonotype calling, in-frame beta chains only. Each CDR3 protein appears once, grouped with its most common genes and DNA. The sample has some 590,000 distinct CDR3 sequences on record, about 25% of them singletons. Of the sample, around 0.78% is held by the ten largest clones. Sequenced sample: naive CD8+ T cells from blood, with Jurkat cell RNA spiked in. The sample's cell subset or site label is to be understood as: FACS-sorted CD8+CD4-CCR7+CD45RA+ naive T cells. Receptor source: a human donor in good health. Some libraries in this study had Jurkat cell RNA spiked in.

Notes on this clonotype: No conserved phenylalanine or tryptophan is present at the end of the CDR3, so a read error is the likely explanation. The chain joins TRBV4-3 to TRBJ1-1; 8 bases are shared with TRBD1. Germline V CDR1 and CDR2: LGHNA, YSLEER. The CDR3 loop spans 14 amino acids. V was clipped by 1 base and J by 5 bases; unmatched bases: 3. The CDR3 here is CASSQGTGLTEAFL. The CDR3 nucleotides read TGCGCCAGCAGCCAAGGGACAGGGTTGACTGAAGCTTTCCTT.

This clonotype was detected a few times. The chain joins TRBV4-1 to TRBJ2-1; D may be TRBD1 (6 bases). The CDR3 spans 17 residues. The V gene's germline CDR1 is MGHRA and CDR2 YSYEKL. Trimming left V 4 bases short and J 0 bases short, with 16 bases between. The CDR3 DNA is TGCGCCAGCAGCCTTACCAACAGGGTGGGCTCCTACAATGAGCAGTTCTTC. It encodes CASSLTNRVGSYNEQFF.

This clonotype appeared a few times. A single base separates this from a much larger clone, so it may be a read error. The chain carries TRBV10-3 and TRBJ2-5, with 9 bases aligning to TRBD2. This CDR3 spans 14 amino acids. Germline CDR1 and CDR2: ENHRY and SYGVKD. In DNA, the CDR3 is TGTGCCATCAGTACCGGGACTAGCTCAGAGACCCAGCACTTC. This encodes CAISTGTSSETQHF.

This chain uses TRBV6-2 or TRBV6-3 with TRBJ2-5; D is perhaps TRBD2 (6 bases). This CDR3 comprises 13 residues. Germline V gives CDR1 MNHEY, CDR2 SVGEGT. V shed 6 bases and J shed 7 bases, with 15 bases lying between them. The CDR3 sequence is CASSRGTFRTQYF. CDR3 in DNA: TGTGCCAGCAGCCGCGGGACCTTTAGGACCCAGTACTTC.

This clonotype was detected a few times. The chain uses TRBV27 and TRBJ1-2, with 8 bases matching TRBD1. Germline CDR1 and CDR2: MNHEY and SMNVEV (reference sequence). V shed 5 bases and J 7 bases; nucleotides not matched to a gene: 9. The CDR3 contains 14 residues. The CDR3 bases are TGTGCCAGCAGTCCCCGGACAGGGCTGGTTGGCTACACCTTC. It yields the protein CASSPRTGLVGYTF.

This clonotype has more than one count but fewer than ten. The genes are TRBV11-3 and TRBJ2-1, with 13 bases lining up with TRBD2. CDR1 and CDR2 (germline): SGHNT, YENEEA. There are 16 residues in the CDR3. J lost 7 bases, V lost 5 bases, and 8 bases had no gene match. The CDR3 DNA is TGTGCCAGCAGCCCGCAGGGGACTAGCGGGATAAATGAGCAGTTCTTC. This encodes CASSPQGTSGINEQFF. Full variable domain (remainder filled in from reference TRBV11-3 and TRBJ2-1): EAGVVQSPRYKIIEKKQPVAFWCNPISGHNTLYWYLQNLGQGPELLIRYENEEAVDDSQLPKDRFSAERLKGVDSTLKIQPAELGDSAVYLCASSPQGTSGINEQFFGPGTRLTVL.

This clonotype was seen at least ten times. The chain uses TRBV30 and TRBJ2-7; maybe TRBD2 (5 bases). Germline assignment: CDR1 GTSNPN and CDR2 SVGIG (reference sequence). V was pared by 4 bases and J by 3 bases, with 16 bases between. This CDR3 contains 14 residues. Here the CDR3 reads CAWTAGIGDYEQYF. The CDR3 DNA sequence: TGTGCCTGGACCGCCGGGATCGGAGACTACGAGCAGTACTTC.

The sample holds a few counts of this clonotype. The chain couples TRBV30 to TRBJ2-1; unclear D gene. There are 10 residues in the CDR3. Per the germline V gene, CDR1 is GTSNPN and CDR2 is SVGIG (reference sequence). The V end lost 1 base, the J end lost 10 bases, and 5 bases lay between the germline ends. The CDR3 loop reads CAWSEREQFF. The CDR3 DNA follows: TGTGCCTGGAGTGAGAGGGAGCAGTTCTTC.

Regarding this clonotype: This sequence may be a read error, since a much larger clone differs from it by one base. The chain couples TRBV13 to TRBJ1-1; a weak D match, TRBD1 (6 bases). The CDR3 totals 13 residues. Germline lookup yields CDR1 PRHDT and CDR2 FYEKMQ (reference sequence). DNA of the CDR3: TGTGCCAGCAGTTCACAGGGTTACACTGAAGCTCTCTTT. It is translated as CASSSQGYTEALF.

This clonotype was observed a few times. V gene TRBV4-3 combines with J gene TRBJ1-1, with D perhaps TRBD1 (5 bases). The V gene's germline CDR1 is LGHNA and CDR2 YSLEER. There are 14 residues in the CDR3. The V gene lost 9 bases and the J gene lost 0 bases, with 14 bases spanning the gap. The CDR3 region is CARGRVGVNTEAFF. The CDR3 DNA reads TGCGCCAGGGGCCGGGTGGGGGTGAACACTGAAGCTTTCTTT.

The V gene is TRBV3-1, the J gene TRBJ2-5, with D unresolved. The germline CDR1 and CDR2 sequences are LGHDT and YNNKEL (reference sequence). This CDR3 has 14 residues. Trimming left V 1 base short and J 0 bases short, with 6 bases between. The DNA for the CDR3 is TGTGCCAGCAGCCAAGTAGGGTACCAAGAGACCCAGTACTTC. Translating it yields CASSQVGYQETQYF.

The J gene is TRBJ2-1, the V gene TRBV19, with D perhaps assigned TRBD1 or TRBD2 (5 bases each). CDR1 is LNHDA and CDR2 is SQIVND in the germline V gene (reference sequence). This CDR3 is 15 amino acids long. Trimming pared 2 bases from V and 3 bases from J, leaving 11 bases between. As DNA, the CDR3 is TGTGCCAGTAGTATACAGGGCGACTACTACAATGAGCAGTTCTTC. It is translated as CASSIQGDYYNEQFF.

The chain has TRBV7-6 and TRBJ2-4, with 10 nucleotides matching TRBD1. The germline CDR1 and CDR2 sequences are SGHVS and FNYEAQ. With 7 bases clipped from V and 6 bases from J, the junction kept 6 bases outside the gene matches. This CDR3 is 14 amino acids long. CDR3 loop: CASNDRGLGNIQYF. The CDR3 nucleotides are TGTGCCAGCAATGACAGGGGGCTCGGAAACATTCAGTACTTC. The whole variable domain, remainder taken from reference TRBV7-6 and TRBJ2-4, is GAGVSQSPRYKVTKRGQDVALRCDPISGHVSLYWYRQALGQGPEFLTYFNYEAQQDKSGLPNDRFSAERPEGSISTLTIQRTEQRDSAMYRCASNDRGLGNIQYFGAGTRLSVL.

This clonotype appeared a few times. The V call is TRBV5-1, the J call TRBJ2-2; tentatively, D is TRBD1 (6 bases). The CDR3 totals 15 residues. Germline-derived CDR1 and CDR2 are SGHRS and YFSETQ. V was clipped by 4 bases and J by 4 bases, with 14 bases between them. In nucleotides, the CDR3 is TGCGCCAGCAGCCGGGAAGGGGGATTCACCGGGGAGCTGTTTTTT. Translated: CASSREGGFTGELFF.